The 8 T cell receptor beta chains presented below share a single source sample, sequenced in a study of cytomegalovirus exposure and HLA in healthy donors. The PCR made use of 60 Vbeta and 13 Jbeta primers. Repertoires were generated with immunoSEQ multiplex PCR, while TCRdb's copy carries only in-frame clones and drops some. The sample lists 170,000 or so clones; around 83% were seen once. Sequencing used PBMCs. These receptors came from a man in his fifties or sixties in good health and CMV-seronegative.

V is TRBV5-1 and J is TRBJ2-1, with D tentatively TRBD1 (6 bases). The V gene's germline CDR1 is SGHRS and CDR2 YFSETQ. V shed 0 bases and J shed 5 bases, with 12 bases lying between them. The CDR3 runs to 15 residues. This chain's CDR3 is CASSLAGVGNNEQFF. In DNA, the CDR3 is TGCGCCAGCAGCTTGGCAGGGGTCGGCAACAATGAGCAGTTCTTC.

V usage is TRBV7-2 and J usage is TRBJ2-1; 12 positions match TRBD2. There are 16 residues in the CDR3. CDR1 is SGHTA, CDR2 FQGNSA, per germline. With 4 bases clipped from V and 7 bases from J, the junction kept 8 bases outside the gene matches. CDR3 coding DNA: TGTGCCAGCAGCTCCCAAGTTGGACTAGCGGGGAATGAGCAGTTCTTC. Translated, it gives CASSSQVGLAGNEQFF. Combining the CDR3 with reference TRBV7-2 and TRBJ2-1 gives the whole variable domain GAGVSQSPSNKVTEKGKDVELRCDPISGHTALYWYRQSLGQGLEFLIYFQGNSAPDKSGLPSDRFSAERTGGSVSTLTIQRTQQEDSAVYLCASSSQVGLAGNEQFFGPGTRLTVL.

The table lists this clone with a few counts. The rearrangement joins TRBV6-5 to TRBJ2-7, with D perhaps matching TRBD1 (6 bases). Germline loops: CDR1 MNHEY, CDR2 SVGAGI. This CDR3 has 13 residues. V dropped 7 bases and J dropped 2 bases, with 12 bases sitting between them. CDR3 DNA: TGTGCCAGCACTCCAACAGGGACCTACGAGCAGTACTTC. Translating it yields CASTPTGTYEQYF.

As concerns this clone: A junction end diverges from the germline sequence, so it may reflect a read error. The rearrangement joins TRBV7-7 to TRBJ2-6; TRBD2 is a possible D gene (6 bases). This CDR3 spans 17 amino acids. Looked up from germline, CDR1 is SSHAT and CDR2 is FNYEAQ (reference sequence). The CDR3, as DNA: TGTGCTAGCAGCCCTCGGGACTTCACGTCTGGGGCCAACGTCCTGACTTTC. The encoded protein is CASSPRDFTSGANVLTF.

The CDR3 DNA reads TGTGCCAGCAGTGAACAGACAGGCATAAATCAGCCCCAGCATTTT. It is translated as CASSEQTGINQPQHF. V usage is TRBV6-1 and J usage is TRBJ1-5; D is possibly TRBD1 (6 bases). The length of the CDR3 is 15 residues. Germline-derived CDR1 and CDR2 are MNHNS and SASEGT. Trimming took 2 bases from V and 4 from J, leaving 12 bases between them.

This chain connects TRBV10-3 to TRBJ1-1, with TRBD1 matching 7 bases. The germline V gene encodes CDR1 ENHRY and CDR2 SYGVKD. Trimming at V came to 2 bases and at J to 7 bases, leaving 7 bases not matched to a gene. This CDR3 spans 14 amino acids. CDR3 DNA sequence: TGTGCCATCAGTGAGAGGACAGGTCGTAGTGAAGCTTTCTTT. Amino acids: CAISERTGRSEAFF.

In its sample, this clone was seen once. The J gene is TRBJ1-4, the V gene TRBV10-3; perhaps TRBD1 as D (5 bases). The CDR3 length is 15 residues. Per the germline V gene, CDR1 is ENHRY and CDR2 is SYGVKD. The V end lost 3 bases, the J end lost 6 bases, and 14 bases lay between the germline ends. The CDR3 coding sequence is TGTGCCATCAGTGAAGTGGGGGGGGTGGATGAAAAACTGTTTTTT. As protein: CAISEVGGVDEKLFF.

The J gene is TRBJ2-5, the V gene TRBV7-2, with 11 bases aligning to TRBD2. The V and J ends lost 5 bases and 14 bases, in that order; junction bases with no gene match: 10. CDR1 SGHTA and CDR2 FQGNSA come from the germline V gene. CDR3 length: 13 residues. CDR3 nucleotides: TGTGCCAGCAGCGAGTTACTAGCGGGGGCCCTATACTTC. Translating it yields CASSELLAGALYF. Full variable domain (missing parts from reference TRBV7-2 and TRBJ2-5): GAGVSQSPSNKVTEKGKDVELRCDPISGHTALYWYRQSLGQGLEFLIYFQGNSAPDKSGLPSDRFSAERTGGSVSTLTIQRTQQEDSAVYLCASSELLAGALYFGPGTRLLVL.